The rows below give T cell receptor beta chains drawn from one sample of a study of blood T cells in healthy people across ages. TCRdb independently ran MiXCR on the 5' RACE reads; one entry per CDR3 protein. Of 750,000 or so distinct CDR3 sequences in the sample, 25% were seen once. These data are also associated with another study on T cells of mothers and their children.

Source material: blood. These receptors all stem from a boy aged 10-17 years in good health. Each CDR3 is given with its conserved first and last residue. A D gene is named only where the DNA matches it firmly. Some rows mark clone size as missing; the rest say once, few, many or name a class of expanded clone.

TRBV2,.,TRBJ2-7,.,TGTGCCAGCACAGACTATACAGCGGGCTACGAGCAGTACTTC,CASTDYTAGYEQYF
TRBV6-5,few,TRBJ2-7,.,TGTGCCAGCAGTTACTCGTTAAGGGTCTCCTACGAGCAGTACTTC,CASSYSLRVSYEQYF
TRBV4-1,.,TRBJ2-5,TRBD1,TGCGCCAGCAGCCAAGAACAATCAGGGGGATTGGAGACCCAGTACTTC,CASSQEQSGGLETQYF
TRBV3-1,.,TRBJ2-4,TRBD2,TGTGCCAGCAGCCTAGGGACTAGCGGACCCAAAAACATTCAGTACTTC,CASSLGTSGPKNIQYF
TRBV27,.,TRBJ1-3,.,TGTGCCAGCAGTGCCCGGGGGTCCTCTGGAAACACCATATATTTT,CASSARGSSGNTIYF
TRBV7-9,.,TRBJ2-7,.,TGTGCCAGCAGCTTAGGAGAATCCGAGCAGTACTTC,CASSLGESEQYF
TRBV7-2,.,TRBJ2-5,.,TGTGCCAGCAGCTTGAATTCGGGGCAGGGTGAGACCCAGTACTTC,CASSLNSGQGETQYF
TRBV2,few,TRBJ1-5,.,TGTGCCAGCAGCGAGGGGGTTGAACAGCCCCAGCATTTT,CASSEGVEQPQHF
TRBV15,.,TRBJ2-1,.,TGTGCCACCAGAGGGGTACTGTACAATGAGCAGTTCTTC,CATRGVLYNEQFF
TRBV10-3,.,TRBJ1-6,TRBD1,TGTGCCATCAGTGAGTCCCGGGACAGTTTTTATTCACCCCTCCACTTT,CAISESRDSFYSPLHF
TRBV27,few,TRBJ2-7,.,TGTGCCAGCAGTTTTGGGAAGTACTACGAGCAGTACTTC,CASSFGKYYEQYF
TRBV21-1,few,TRBJ1-1,.,TGTGTCAGCAGCGACTTTACAGGGATCACTGAAGCTTTCTTT,CVSSDFTGITEAFF
TRBV15,few,TRBJ2-5,.,TGTGCCACCAGCAGAACCGGACACGGCTTAGAGACCCAGTACTTC,CATSRTGHGLETQYF
TRBV6-1,.,TRBJ2-1,.,TGTGCCAGCAGTATTTGGGGGGGGGCGAGCTCCTACAATGAGCAGTTCTTC,CASSIWGGASSYNEQFF
TRBV29-1,.,TRBJ2-1,TRBD2,TGCAGCGGATGGGAGGGATACAATGAGCAGTTCTTC,CSGWEGYNEQFF
TRBV6-1,.,TRBJ1-4,.,TGTGCCAGCAGTAGATCTTCAGGGACTAATGAAAAACTGTTTTTT,CASSRSSGTNEKLFF
TRBV18,.,TRBJ2-3,.,TGTGCCAGCTCAAGATCTGACGCAGATACGCAGTATTTT,CASSRSDADTQYF
TRBV28,few,TRBJ2-3,.,TGTGCCAGCATCCGTAAAGACACAGATACGCAGTATTTT,CASIRKDTDTQYF
TRBV6-2/TRBV6-3,.,TRBJ2-5,TRBD2,TGTGCCAGCAGGCCCCTAGCGGGCGACTTGAACCAAGAGACCCAGTACTTC,CASRPLAGDLNQETQYF
TRBV4-3,few,TRBJ2-7,TRBD1,TGCGCCAGCAGCCAATCGTACAGGGGAGCATCCTACGAGCAGTACTTC,CASSQSYRGASYEQYF
TRBV28,few,TRBJ2-1,TRBD2,TGTGCCAGCAGTTACACGGGAGGGAGAAACAATGAGCAGTTCTTC,CASSYTGGRNNEQFF
TRBV5-1,few,TRBJ1-1,.,TGCGCCAGCAGCTTGACAGACCCCAACACTGAAGCTTTCTTT,CASSLTDPNTEAFF
TRBV20-1,few,TRBJ2-1,TRBD1,TGCAGTGCTCGTTCGACAGGGTATAATGAGCAGTTCTTC,CSARSTGYNEQFF
TRBV25-1,.,TRBJ1-3,.,TGTGCCAGCAGTGAATGGGGGGGGCCTGGAAACACCATATATTTT,CASSEWGGPGNTIYF
TRBV4-2,many,TRBJ1-2,.,TGTGCCAGCAGCCAGGGGGATAACTATGGCTACACCTTC,CASSQGDNYGYTF
TRBV5-6,.,TRBJ2-3,.,TGTGCCAGCAGCTTGGATGACAGGTCCACAGATACGCAGTATTTT,CASSLDDRSTDTQYF
TRBV18,.,TRBJ2-1,.,TGTGCCAGCTCACCACCGGTTACAGAAAGCTCCTACAATGAGCAGTTCTTC,CASSPPVTESSYNEQFF
TRBV7-9,.,TRBJ2-3,TRBD2,TGTGCCAGCAGCTTAGCCTGGACTAGGGGCACAGATACGCAGTATTTT,CASSLAWTRGTDTQYF
TRBV5-1,few,TRBJ2-7,.,TGCGCCAGCAGCTTGGCCCGGGACTACGAGCAGTACTTC,CASSLARDYEQYF
TRBV4-1,few,TRBJ1-4,.,TGCGCCAGCAGCCAGGCGGAGGGAGGGGTGCGAAAACTGTTTTTT,CASSQAEGGVRKLFF
TRBV12-3/TRBV12-4,.,TRBJ1-1,.,TGTGCCAGCAGTTTTTGGGACAACACTGAAGCTTTCTTT,CASSFWDNTEAFF
TRBV6-5,.,TRBJ1-5,.,TGTGCCAGCCGGAGGGTCGTCAATCAGCCCCAGCATTTT,CASRRVVNQPQHF
TRBV19,few,TRBJ1-4,.,TGTGCCAGTAGTATTTTCCGGGGAGAAAAACTGTTTTTT,CASSIFRGEKLFF
TRBV4-1,few,TRBJ1-2,.,TGCGCCAGCAGCCGAGAGGGATGGGGCTACACCTTC,CASSREGWGYTF
TRBV7-8,few,TRBJ1-2,.,TGTGCCAGCAGGAGGGAGAACTATGGCTACACCTTC,CASRRENYGYTF
TRBV4-2,few,TRBJ2-7,TRBD1,TGTGCCAGCAGCCAAGATATAGGACAGGGCATGGGAGAGCAGTACTTC,CASSQDIGQGMGEQYF